This T cell receptor beta chain was observed in a study of monozygotic twins with inflammatory bowel disease. Reprocessing the 5' RACE reads, TCRdb reports a single entry for every CDR3 protein and omits DNA. The sample's table shows approximately 200,000 distinct CDR3 sequences. In the case of this clonotype: Its antigen is still unknown.

This CDR3 has 13 amino acids. Germline V gene data show CDR1 as MNHNS and CDR2 as SASEGT. Study-wide results and caveats: Discordant twins showed the same repertoire similarity as concordant twins, possibly from limited power.

The receptor comes from a human donor with ulcerative colitis or Crohn's disease, or a healthy co-twin of an affected twin (not recorded which). The chain employs TRBV6-1 and TRBJ1-2; TCRdb names TRBD1, which stays unverified in the absence of DNA. The sequencing sample was made of blood. The CDR3: CASSGTGYYGYTF.